This is a list of T cell receptor beta chains from one sample in a study of vaccination effects on CD4 cells after COVID-19. Measured with immunoSEQ multiplex PCR; TCRdb has only the in-frame clones, and not every one. The data hold more than 20,000 clones, with roughly three quarters observed a single time. Antigen specificity for these receptors is unknown. The sequences come from CD4+ T cells from PBMCs cultured with HCoV-NL63 spike peptides, collected before COVID-19 vaccination. The receptors were sampled from a human donor who received a COVID-19 vaccine. The CDR3 runs from the conserved cysteine through the conserved F or W. The order of the fields is clone size, V gene, J gene, D gene, CDR3 protein, CDR3 DNA. A D gene is named only where the DNA matches it firmly. Clone sizes are given selectively: once, few, many, or a class where the clone is expanded.

abundance: -
v_gene: TRBV7-9
j_gene: TRBJ2-3
d_gene: TRBD2
CDR3aa: CASSLGGLAVWADTQYF
CDR3nt: TGTGCCAGCAGCTTAGGCGGACTAGCGGTCTGGGCAGATACGCAGTATTTT

abundance: -
v_gene: TRBV11-2
j_gene: TRBJ2-7
d_gene: -
CDR3aa: CASSLTTGPSYEQYF
CDR3nt: TGTGCCAGCAGTCTTACGACAGGTCCATCCTACGAGCAGTACTTC

abundance: -
v_gene: TRBV4-2
j_gene: TRBJ1-6
d_gene: TRBD1
CDR3aa: CASSQDVNKGAGNSPLHF
CDR3nt: TGTGCCAGCAGCCAAGACGTCAACAAGGGGGCTGGGAATTCACCCCTCCACTTT

abundance: once
v_gene: TRBV2
j_gene: TRBJ2-7
d_gene: -
CDR3aa: CASHRTESSYEQYF
CDR3nt: TGTGCCAGCCATAGAACTGAGAGCTCCTACGAGCAGTACTTC

abundance: -
v_gene: TRBV29-1
j_gene: TRBJ1-5
d_gene: -
CDR3aa: CSVRDGLLNQPQHF
CDR3nt: TGCAGCGTGCGGGACGGCCTCCTCAATCAGCCCCAGCATTTT

abundance: few
v_gene: TRBV10-3
j_gene: TRBJ2-3
d_gene: -
CDR3aa: CAISEGLANPRGTDTQYF
CDR3nt: TGTGCCATCAGTGAGGGGCTAGCCAACCCGAGGGGCACAGATACGCAGTATTTT

abundance: few
v_gene: TRBV29-1
j_gene: TRBJ2-3
d_gene: TRBD2
CDR3aa: CSGKLGLAADTQYF
CDR3nt: TGCAGCGGGAAACTAGGACTAGCGGCAGATACGCAGTATTTT

abundance: -
v_gene: TRBV7-2
j_gene: TRBJ2-3
d_gene: -
CDR3aa: CASSLSLGRRSRTDTQYF
CDR3nt: TGTGCCAGCAGCTTATCACTCGGGCGGCGGTCCCGCACAGATACGCAGTATTTT

abundance: -
v_gene: TRBV5-8
j_gene: TRBJ2-2
d_gene: TRBD2
CDR3aa: CASSLGLAVGELFF
CDR3nt: TGTGCCAGCAGCTTGGGACTAGCAGTCGGGGAGCTGTTTTTT

abundance: -
v_gene: TRBV2
j_gene: TRBJ1-5
d_gene: -
CDR3aa: CASGRAGGENQPQHF
CDR3nt: TGTGCCAGCGGGAGGGCGGGGGGCGAGAATCAGCCCCAGCATTTT

abundance: -
v_gene: TRBV18
j_gene: TRBJ1-2
d_gene: -
CDR3aa: CASSRQKGRGTYGYTF
CDR3nt: TGTGCCAGCTCACGCCAAAAAGGGAGGGGGACCTATGGCTACACCTTC

abundance: -
v_gene: TRBV11-2
j_gene: TRBJ2-5
d_gene: -
CDR3aa: CASSLERGQETQYF
CDR3nt: TGTGCCAGCAGCTTAGAGCGGGGACAAGAGACCCAGTACTTC

abundance: -
v_gene: TRBV5-1
j_gene: TRBJ2-3
d_gene: TRBD2
CDR3aa: CASSLLAGSETDTQYF
CDR3nt: TGCGCCAGCAGCTTGCTAGCGGGGTCGGAGACAGATACGCAGTATTTT

abundance: -
v_gene: TRBV3-1/TRBV3-2
j_gene: TRBJ1-5
d_gene: -
CDR3aa: CASSQDGFRGGGGQPQHF
CDR3nt: TGTGCCAGCAGCCAAGATGGGTTTCGGGGCGGAGGGGGGCAGCCCCAGCATTTT

abundance: once
v_gene: TRBV9
j_gene: TRBJ2-1
d_gene: -
CDR3aa: CASSSVGNEQFF
CDR3nt: TGTGCCAGCAGCTCAGTGGGTAATGAGCAGTTCTTC

abundance: -
v_gene: TRBV18
j_gene: TRBJ2-7
d_gene: TRBD2
CDR3aa: CASRASAGGYEQYF
CDR3nt: TGTGCCAGCCGAGCCAGCGCGGGGGGCTACGAGCAGTACTTC

abundance: -
v_gene: TRBV7-9
j_gene: TRBJ1-2
d_gene: TRBD1
CDR3aa: CASSAPGGYVNGYTF
CDR3nt: TGTGCCAGCAGCGCCCCAGGGGGTTATGTGAATGGCTACACCTTC

abundance: -
v_gene: TRBV15
j_gene: TRBJ2-1
d_gene: TRBD2
CDR3aa: CATSRRQTSGRATFYNEQFF
CDR3nt: TGTGCCACCAGCAGACGCCAAACTAGCGGGAGGGCCACCTTCTACAATGAGCAGTTCTTC

abundance: once
v_gene: TRBV29-1
j_gene: TRBJ1-1
d_gene: -
CDR3aa: CSVAPLLLHEAFF
CDR3nt: TGCAGCGTAGCCCCCCTACTACTCCATGAAGCTTTCTTT

abundance: -
v_gene: TRBV2
j_gene: TRBJ2-1
d_gene: -
CDR3aa: CASEAVYGSYNEQFF
CDR3nt: TGTGCCAGCGAGGCCGTTTATGGCTCCTACAATGAGCAGTTCTTC

abundance: -
v_gene: TRBV30
j_gene: TRBJ1-3
d_gene: -
CDR3aa: CAWSRVGGNTIYF
CDR3nt: TGTGCCTGGAGTAGGGTTGGGGGAAACACCATATATTTT

abundance: -
v_gene: TRBV10-3
j_gene: TRBJ2-1
d_gene: -
CDR3aa: CAISEPGSYNEQFF
CDR3nt: TGTGCCATCAGTGAGCCGGGTTCATACAATGAGCAGTTCTTC

abundance: -
v_gene: TRBV29-1
j_gene: TRBJ2-3
d_gene: TRBD2
CDR3aa: CSSGENTDTQYF
CDR3nt: TGCAGCAGCGGGGAGAACACAGATACGCAGTATTTT

abundance: -
v_gene: TRBV6-6
j_gene: TRBJ2-3
d_gene: -
CDR3aa: CASTIKDTQYF
CDR3nt: TGTGCCAGCACAATCAAAGATACGCAGTATTTT

abundance: -
v_gene: TRBV18
j_gene: TRBJ2-7
d_gene: -
CDR3aa: CASSPGQGSYEQYF
CDR3nt: TGTGCCAGCTCACCAGGGCAGGGGAGCTACGAGCAGTACTTC

abundance: -
v_gene: TRBV14
j_gene: TRBJ2-3
d_gene: TRBD2
CDR3aa: CASSRYGGGLDTQYF
CDR3nt: TGTGCCAGCAGCCGGTATGGCGGGGGGCTAGATACGCAGTATTTT